Below are 27 T cell receptor beta chains sequenced from a single sample in a study of human T cells and chemical hapten exposure. MiXCR was run by TCRdb on the RACE reads, yielding one entry per CDR3 protein. The table lists tens of thousands of distinct CDR3 sequences, about 4% of them singletons, with 5.6% in the top ten. The time point is: healthy volunteer bleed at 6 weeks. Unseparated into fractions, whole blood served as the source from which total RNA was extracted. Sequenced sample: whole blood. The receptors stem from a human donor in good health. Some clones in this sample may be carry-over from other donors' samples.

This clonotype has more than one count but fewer than ten. V is TRBV18 and J is TRBJ2-5, with TRBD1 matching over 8 bases. The CDR3 has 17 residues. The junction had 10 bases not matched to a gene; V was cut back by 4 bases and J by 0 bases. Germline V gene data show CDR1 as KGHSH and CDR2 as LQKENI. The CDR3 loop is CASSLYPGTGYQETQYF. In DNA form, the CDR3 reads TGTGCCAGCTCACTGTACCCCGGGACAGGTTACCAAGAGACCCAGTACTTC.

The chain carries TRBV6-5 and TRBJ1-6; 7 positions match TRBD1. CDR3 length equals 15 residues. V trimming: 0 bases; J trimming: 8 bases; junction bases outside the gene matches: 4. Looked up from germline, CDR1 is MNHEY and CDR2 is SVGAGI. For the CDR3, the DNA is TGTGCCAGCAGTTACTCGACAGGGCGGGATTCACCCCTCCACTTT. Its protein product is CASSYSTGRDSPLHF.

This clonotype was counted many times. The V and J genes are TRBV20-1 and TRBJ2-3; 7 bases are a match to TRBD2. V shed 0 bases and J 2 bases; nucleotides not matched to a gene: 5. Looked up from germline, CDR1 is DFQATT and CDR2 is SNEGSKA (reference sequence). There are 15 residues in the CDR3. The CDR3 reads CSARDAGVPTDTQYF. Here the CDR3 DNA reads TGCAGTGCTAGAGACGCGGGAGTCCCCACAGATACGCAGTATTTT.

This clonotype has only a few counts. This chain connects TRBV4-2 to TRBJ2-1; D remains ambiguous. The germline V and J ends were trimmed by 0 bases and 13 bases, with 19 bases remaining between them. The CDR3 contains 15 residues. The germline V gene encodes CDR1 LGHNA and CDR2 YNFKEQ. CDR3 in amino acids: CASSQDPLGSTPQFF. DNA for the CDR3: TGTGCCAGCAGCCAAGATCCCCTTGGATCAACGCCCCAGTTCTTC.

This clonotype has a count of ten or more. The chain links TRBV9 to TRBJ2-3, with D hard to call. There are 12 residues in the CDR3. Germline values: CDR1 SGDLS, CDR2 YYNGEE. V shed 7 bases and J shed 2 bases, with 8 bases lying between them. CDR3 loop: CASAVNTDTQYF. CDR3 bases: TGTGCCAGCGCCGTCAACACAGATACGCAGTATTTT.

In this sample, this clonotype turned up a few times. CDR3 residues: CASSSDRSTTQYF. CDR3 DNA: TGTGCCAGCAGCTCCGACCGTTCTACGACCCAGTACTTC. The chain employs TRBV6-1 and TRBJ2-5; D is uncertain. Germline assignment: CDR1 MNHNS and CDR2 SASEGT. The CDR3 covers 13 residues. The ends were cut back, 6 bases at V and 7 bases at J, with 15 bases in the middle.

This clonotype was detected many times. The chain has TRBV4-2 and TRBJ2-1, with TRBD1 as a possible D gene (6 bases). Germline V gives CDR1 LGHNA, CDR2 YNFKEQ. The CDR3 spans 17 residues. With 0 bases removed from V and 2 bases from J, the gap between germline ends came to 14 bases. The CDR3: CASSQDTFQGTYNEQFF. CDR3 sequence (DNA): TGTGCCAGCAGCCAAGACACTTTTCAGGGGACCTACAATGAGCAGTTCTTC.

This clonotype was observed at least ten times. The genes are TRBV6-5 and TRBJ2-7; D remains unclear. Per germline, CDR1 MNHEY and CDR2 SVGAGI. The CDR3 extends over 15 amino acids. V lost 0 bases and J lost 1, with 10 bases in between. This CDR3 reads CASSYSYSASYEQYF. In DNA form, the CDR3 reads TGTGCCAGCAGTTACTCGTACTCAGCGTCCTACGAGCAGTACTTC.

This clonotype has a count of ten or more. V usage is TRBV6-5 and J usage is TRBJ2-5; tentatively, D is TRBD2 (5 bases). There are 16 residues in the CDR3. Trimming stripped 7 bases from V and 4 bases from J, with 22 bases between. Germline V lookup: CDR1 MNHEY, CDR2 SVGAGI. The CDR3 region is CASKGGPLATRETQYF. The CDR3 region has the DNA TGTGCCAGCAAAGGCGGGCCTTTGGCTACCCGAGAGACCCAGTACTTC.

The chain is built from TRBV7-2 and TRBJ2-7; 7 bases are a match to TRBD2. Losses at the gene ends were 1 base for V and 0 bases for J; bases not matched to a gene: 3. Germline CDR1 is SGHTA and CDR2 is FQGNSA. This CDR3 is 15 amino acids long. The CDR3 region has the DNA TGTGCCAGCAGCTTAGAGCGGGGTCGCTCCTACGAGCAGTACTTC. Amino acids: CASSLERGRSYEQYF.

This clonotype was counted ten times or more. The chain has TRBV6-5 and TRBJ2-2; weak D call: TRBD2 (5 bases). This CDR3 region has 13 residues. Germline CDR1 is MNHEY and CDR2 is SVGAGI. Trimming pared 2 bases from V and 5 bases from J, leaving 6 bases between. This CDR3 is CASSYEGTGELFF. The CDR3, as DNA: TGTGCCAGCAGTTACGAGGGAACCGGGGAGCTGTTTTTT.

This clonotype was seen many times. The chain employs TRBV6-2 or TRBV6-3 and TRBJ1-5; unclear D gene. V dropped 5 bases and J dropped 5 bases, with 10 bases sitting between them. The CDR3 consists of 13 residues. CDR1 MNHEY and CDR2 SVGEGT come from the germline V gene. The CDR3 DNA follows: TGTGCCAGCAGTAGCCGGGTCGATCAGCCCCAGCATTTT. Its protein product is CASSSRVDQPQHF.

This clonotype has ten or more counts. This sequence joins TRBV2 and TRBJ1-4, with D possibly TRBD1 on 5 matching bases. Trimming pared 3 bases from V and 6 bases from J, leaving 11 bases between. CDR3 length: 14 amino acids. Germline V gene sequence: CDR1 SNHLY, CDR2 FYNNEI. The CDR3 nucleotides read TGTGCCAGCAGTGATCGCAGGGACGATGAAAAACTGTTTTTT. Protein sequence: CASSDRRDDEKLFF.

This clonotype was observed once. This sequence may be a read error, since a much larger clone differs from it by one base. The chain joins TRBV29-1 to TRBJ2-5, with D unresolved. This CDR3 has 14 residues. Looked up from germline, CDR1 is SQVTM and CDR2 is ANQGSEA. The CDR3: CGVDNKVQQETQYF. In DNA, the CDR3 is TGCGGCGTTGACAATAAAGTCCAACAAGAGACCCAGTACTTC.

This clonotype has ten or more counts. The gene calls are TRBV27 and TRBJ1-1; D possibly corresponds to TRBD1 (5 bases). The CDR3 sequence is 13 residues long. Germline V gene sequence: CDR1 MNHEY, CDR2 SMNVEV (reference sequence). The V end was cut by 3 bases, the J end by 8 bases, with 13 bases between. The CDR3 reads CASSFLGRTEAFF. In DNA form, the CDR3 reads TGTGCCAGCAGTTTCTTGGGACGGACGGAAGCTTTCTTT.

This clonotype appeared many times. The chain links TRBV29-1 to TRBJ2-5, with 9 bases matching TRBD2. The junction had 10 bases not matched to a gene; V was cut back by 3 bases and J by 5 bases. Germline V lookup: CDR1 SQVTM, CDR2 ANQGSEA. This CDR3 is 15 amino acids long. The CDR3 DNA reads as TGCAGCGTTGACCCTCGCGGGGGGGCTCGGGAGACCCAGTACTTC. Amino acid sequence: CSVDPRGGARETQYF.

V usage is TRBV12-3 or TRBV12-4 and J usage is TRBJ1-1, with no clear D. The CDR3 has 14 amino acids. Trimming took 3 bases from V and 5 from J, leaving 13 bases between them. The CDR3 is CASSFPHRGTEAFF. The DNA for the CDR3 is TGTGCCAGCAGTTTCCCACACCGAGGGACTGAAGCTTTCTTT.

This clonotype has more than one count but fewer than ten. This chain joins TRBV2 and TRBJ2-3; D is ambiguous. The CDR3 has 15 residues. Germline V gene lookup returns CDR1 SNHLY and CDR2 FYNNEI. V lost 4 bases to trimming and J lost 2 bases, with 13 bases between them. This chain's CDR3 is CASSAGPVFTDTQYF. CDR3 coding DNA: TGTGCCAGCAGTGCTGGACCGGTCTTCACAGATACGCAGTATTTT.

There are many counts of this clonotype. The V and J genes are TRBV29-1 and TRBJ1-2; D possibly corresponds to TRBD1 (5 bases). In germline, CDR1 is SQVTM, CDR2 ANQGSEA. V was shortened by 3 bases and J by 6 bases, with 11 bases between the two germline ends. CDR3 length: 12 amino acids. The CDR3 here is CSVELQGHGYTF. In nucleotides, the CDR3 is TGCAGCGTTGAGTTGCAGGGTCATGGCTACACCTTC.

This clonotype has ten or more counts. CDR3 nucleotide sequence: TGCGCCAGCAGCCGACTAGCGGGATTTCCCTACGAGCAGTACTTC. It is translated as CASSRLAGFPYEQYF. The V and J genes are TRBV5-1 and TRBJ2-7, with 11 bases matching TRBD2. V trimming: 4 bases; J trimming: 2 bases; junction bases outside the gene matches: 5. Per the germline V gene, CDR1 is SGHRS and CDR2 is YFSETQ. There are 15 residues in the CDR3.

The V and J genes are TRBV29-1 and TRBJ2-1; tentatively, D is TRBD1 or TRBD2 (6 bases each). Trimming removed 7 bases at V and 7 bases at J, with 29 bases between. Germline values: CDR1 SQVTM, CDR2 ANQGSEA. This CDR3 is 17 amino acids long. CDR3 nucleotide sequence: TGCAGCGGGGGTCCGGGGGCCGGCATTTCGGGGGCGAATGAGCAGTTCTTC. It translates to CSGGPGAGISGANEQFF.

This clonotype came up many times. The chain joins TRBV9 to TRBJ1-4; TRBD1 might be the D (6 bases). V dropped 3 bases and J dropped 8 bases, with 17 bases sitting between them. The CDR3 contains 15 residues. The germline CDR1 and CDR2 sequences are SGDLS and YYNGEE. In nucleotides, the CDR3 is TGTGCCAGCAGCGAAACCGGGACATTCAGGGAAAAACTGTTTTTT. This gives the protein CASSETGTFREKLFF.

This clonotype was seen many times. This chain joins TRBV4-1 and TRBJ2-7; no reliable D call. Trimming left V 1 base short and J 6 bases short, with 13 bases between. CDR1 and CDR2 (germline): MGHRA, YSYEKL. There are 14 residues in the CDR3. This CDR3 is CASSQAGPAGEQYF. Here the CDR3 DNA reads TGCGCCAGCAGCCAAGCAGGACCTGCCGGCGAGCAGTACTTC.

This clonotype was seen ten or more times. The V gene is TRBV28, the J gene TRBJ2-3, with TRBD2 matching 7 bases. V shed 3 bases, J shed 4 bases, and the junction held 7 bases outside the gene matches. CDR3 length: 15 amino acids. Germline V gene data show CDR1 as MDHEN and CDR2 as SYDVKM. The CDR3 DNA reads TGTGCCAGCAGTTTTGGGTGGGAGGGCCCAGATACGCAGTATTTT. It translates to CASSFGWEGPDTQYF.

Only a few counts were recorded for this clonotype. The CDR3 is CATSVASLTGELFF. The CDR3 nucleotides are TGTGCCACCTCTGTCGCTTCCCTCACCGGGGAGCTGTTTTTT. The gene calls are TRBV19 and TRBJ2-2; D not certain. The CDR3 is 14 amino acids. V dropped 10 bases and J dropped 4 bases, with 16 bases sitting between them. Germline loops: CDR1 LNHDA, CDR2 SQIVND (reference sequence).

This clonotype came up many times. This sequence joins TRBV6-5 and TRBJ1-1; TRBD1 might be the D (5 bases). Germline V gives CDR1 MNHEY, CDR2 SVGAGI. Trimming removed 2 bases at V and 0 bases at J, with 10 bases between. The CDR3 runs 15 residues. The CDR3 sequence: CASSYGRALNTEAFF. Here the CDR3 DNA reads TGTGCCAGCAGTTACGGCAGGGCCCTGAACACTGAAGCTTTCTTT.

This clonotype was seen at least ten times. This chain connects TRBV29-1 to TRBJ2-3, with D maybe TRBD2 (6 bases). This CDR3 contains 13 residues. The V gene's germline CDR1 is SQVTM and CDR2 ANQGSEA. Deletions cut 4 bases from V and 4 bases from J, with 12 bases between. The CDR3 bases are TGCAGCGTTGGCCCTAGCGTCTCAGATACGCAGTATTTT. Its translation: CSVGPSVSDTQYF.